This passage covers 14 T cell receptor beta chains from one sample sequenced in a study of blood T cell dynamics during melanoma immunotherapy. Specified time point: week 3, after first cycle of checkpoint inhibitor. Method: immunoSEQ multiplex PCR; TCRdb's copy keeps in-frame clones and lacks some. Among 9,100 or so clones listed, roughly 87% were seen once. The input for sequencing was blood, taken from a patient treated with checkpoint blockade. The receptor source for this set is a human donor with melanoma.

This clone was seen only once. This chain joins TRBV6-1 and TRBJ2-7, with a possible D match to TRBD2 (6 bases). The CDR3 covers 12 residues. V was clipped by 5 bases and J by 5 bases, with 10 bases between them. Germline CDR1 and CDR2: MNHNS and SASEGT. The chain's CDR3 is CASSLEGNEQYF. The CDR3 DNA reads as TGTGCCAGCAGTTTGGAGGGGAACGAGCAGTACTTC.

The chain uses TRBV2 and TRBJ2-4; TRBD1 matches 9 bases. The CDR3 consists of 15 residues. Germline V gene data show CDR1 as SNHLY and CDR2 as FYNNEI. Trimming removed 1 base from V and 5 bases from J; junction bases left unmatched: 3. CDR3 region: CASSEERTGENIQYF. The CDR3, as DNA: TGTGCCAGCAGTGAAGAGAGGACAGGGGAAAACATTCAGTACTTC.

J is TRBJ1-4 and V is TRBV9; the D gene is possibly TRBD1 (6 bases). V shed 0 bases and J shed 3 bases, with 6 bases lying between them. The CDR3 totals 14 residues. Germline CDR1 SGDLS, CDR2 YYNGEE. CDR3 bases: TGTGCCAGCAGCGTAGGGGGGCCTAATGAAAAACTGTTTTTT. Its translation is CASSVGGPNEKLFF.

The chain combines TRBV5-4 with TRBJ2-7, with TRBD1 matching over 7 bases. The CDR3 runs 15 residues. J gave up 0 bases and V 4 bases, and 7 bases lay outside the gene matches. In germline, CDR1 is SGHNT, CDR2 YYREEE (reference sequence). Written as DNA, the CDR3 is TGTGCCAGCAGCCCCGAGGGGGCCATCTCCTACGAGCAGTACTTC. This codes for CASSPEGAISYEQYF.

V is TRBV5-6 and J is TRBJ2-7; 11 nucleotides align to TRBD2. The CDR3 has 14 amino acids. Germline values: CDR1 SGHDT, CDR2 YYEEEE. V lost 4 bases to trimming and J lost 4 bases; unmatched junction nucleotides: 4. CDR3 region: CASSLSGGGYEQYF. Written as DNA, the CDR3 is TGTGCCAGCAGCCTTAGCGGGGGGGGTTACGAGCAGTACTTC. Based on the CDR3 plus reference TRBV5-6 and TRBJ2-7, the full variable domain is DAGVTQSPTHLIKTRGQQVTLRCSPKSGHDTVSWYQQALGQGPQFIFQYYEEEERQRGNFPDRFSGHQFPNYSSELNVNALLLGDSALYLCASSLSGGGYEQYFGPGTRLTVT.

The rearrangement links TRBV15 to TRBJ2-5; D gene ambiguous. The CDR3 has 15 residues. V was cut by 1 base and J by 0 bases, with 9 bases left in between. The V gene's germline CDR1 is LNHNV and CDR2 YYDKDF (reference sequence). CDR3 coding DNA: TGTGCCACCAGCAGAGGAGGCAGGTACCAAGAGACCCAGTACTTC. It encodes CATSRGGRYQETQYF. Combining the CDR3 with reference TRBV15 and TRBJ2-5 gives the whole variable domain DAMVIQNPRYQVTQFGKPVTLSCSQTLNHNVMYWYQQKSSQAPKLLFHYYDKDFNNEADTPDNFQSRRPNTSFCFLDIRSPGLGDTAMYLCATSRGGRYQETQYFGPGTRLLVL.

The chain is built from TRBV2 and TRBJ1-1, with D tentatively TRBD1 (5 bases). V dropped 7 bases and J dropped 4 bases, with 13 bases sitting between them. Per germline, CDR1 SNHLY and CDR2 FYNNEI. This CDR3 region has 13 residues. CDR3 nucleotide sequence: TGTGCCAGCAAAGGGACCTTCGGCACTGAAGCTTTCTTT. Amino acids: CASKGTFGTEAFF.

The chain combines TRBV4-1 with TRBJ2-7, with D possibly being TRBD1 (6 bases). This CDR3 contains 14 residues. The V gene lost 1 base and the J gene lost 6 bases, with 13 bases spanning the gap. Germline V gives CDR1 MGHRA, CDR2 YSYEKL. The CDR3 DNA reads TGCGCCAGCAGCCAAGTGAAGGGGGTACGCGAGCAGTACTTC. Protein: CASSQVKGVREQYF.

The J gene is TRBJ1-1, the V gene TRBV6-5; D call uncertain. The V end was cut by 8 bases, the J end by 5 bases, with 9 bases between. The CDR3 is 11 amino acids. Germline V CDR1 and CDR2: MNHEY, SVGAGI. CDR3 DNA sequence: TGTGCCAGCTTTATGGGGACTGAAGCTTTCTTT. It translates to CASFMGTEAFF.

The chain carries TRBV7-2 and TRBJ2-5; a possible D gene is TRBD2 (6 bases). The CDR3 is made up of 15 amino acids. V shed 4 bases and J shed 5 bases, with 17 bases lying between them. Germline lookup yields CDR1 SGHTA and CDR2 FQGNSA. The CDR3 region is CASSSWGDPRETQYF. CDR3 nucleotides: TGTGCCAGCAGCTCCTGGGGGGACCCGCGGGAGACCCAGTACTTC.

The chain carries TRBV7-8 and TRBJ2-1; D gene ambiguous. The CDR3 has 12 amino acids. In germline, CDR1 is SGHVS, CDR2 FQNEAQ. The V gene lost 3 bases and the J gene lost 7 bases, with 7 bases spanning the gap. The CDR3 loop reads CASSFDSNEQFF. For the CDR3, the DNA is TGTGCCAGCAGCTTCGATAGTAATGAGCAGTTCTTC.

V is TRBV11-3 and J is TRBJ2-5, with D perhaps given as TRBD1 or TRBD2 (5 bases each). The end of the DNA fits TRBJ2-7 better, so the J call may be wrong. CDR1 and CDR2 from the germline V gene are SGHNT and YENEEA. There are 15 residues in the CDR3. The CDR3 region is CASSLNMRGRNEQYF. The CDR3 DNA is TGTGCCAGCAGCCTTAATATGAGGGGTCGCAACGAGCAGTACTTC.

The chain has TRBV6-6 and TRBJ2-7, with D perhaps assigned TRBD1 or TRBD2 (5 bases each). Germline V gives CDR1 MNHNY, CDR2 SVGAGI (reference sequence). This CDR3 region has 13 residues. V shed 4 bases and J shed 6 bases, with 13 bases lying between them. For the CDR3, the DNA is TGTGCCAGCAGTTGGGGGTCAAGCGGCGAGCAGTACTTC. Amino acid sequence: CASSWGSSGEQYF.

The V call is TRBV10-3, the J call TRBJ1-6, with 8 positions matching TRBD1. CDR3 length: 13 residues. In germline, CDR1 is ENHRY, CDR2 SYGVKD. The junction had 4 bases not matched to a gene; V was cut back by 6 bases and J by 9 bases. CDR3 residues: CAIRDREASPLHF. The CDR3 region has the DNA TGTGCCATCAGGGACAGGGAGGCTTCACCCCTCCACTTT.